This T cell receptor (beta chain) was sequenced during a study of cytomegalovirus exposure and HLA in healthy donors (dated by TCRdb to the late 2010s). General notes on the study: An earlier analysis of approximately 640 of the donors reported 250 to 300 Gb of sequence data and 117 million unique TCR beta sequences from about 179 million T cells. An early release covering roughly 640 HLA-typed donors comprised 300 to 350 gigabases of sequencing data and about 90 million unique TCR sequences. The genetic ancestry cluster associated with self-reported Caucasian donors included around 76% of the approximately 400 genotyped donors. The study was designed to test whether signatures of past pathogen exposure could be identified by cataloging public T cell receptors. The study profiled the T cell repertoires of 550 to 700 subjects by immunosequencing and related them to cytomegalovirus serostatus. A separate validation cohort of roughly 130 different subjects was used in addition to the roughly 670-subject first cohort. To predict cytomegalovirus infection status, the study brought together high-throughput TCR immunosequencing, statistical association of individual TCRs with disease status, and machine learning. A later analysis re-examined previously published TCR beta repertoires from roughly 650 donors and added high-resolution HLA genotyping to investigate patterns of TCR occurrence. Rather than using new phenotypic data, the later analysis identified candidate immune exposures from TCR beta sequences and from how often those sequences occurred across donors. An earlier analysis of about 620 of the donors applied high-throughput TCR beta sequencing to assess whether each TCR beta V gene segment acted as functional or pseudogenic. Donor age, sex, ethnicity and CMV serostatus were compiled together with the repertoire data. A later genetic analysis took genome-wide SNP genotypes for about 65% of the roughly 670 donors and used that subset as a discovery cohort. Every repertoire in the discovery cohort had been generated on one and the same sequencing platform. HLA typing covered class I and class II loci at four-digit resolution. Typing coverage varied by locus: 629-630 donors for A, B, C, DRB1 and DQB1; more than 500 for DQA1; more than 600 for DPA1; 450 to 480 for DPB1. Roughly five DR-DQ haplotypes were handled as single units for association and clustering because linkage in the cohort was strong. On average, roughly 250,000 unique TCR beta nucleotide sequences were sequenced per donor among several hundred genotyped donors of the cohort, with roughly 18% of those sequences being non-productive. Study-level results and caveats: For the cohort, immune exposure information was limited to CMV serostatus. While some public TCRs were present in many individuals, most TCR sequences turned up only very rarely across donors. According to a later analysis, TCR association rates differed among HLA loci, with DRB1 alleles showing the most associated TCRs and HLA-C alleles showing the fewest. In a later analysis, HLA-associated TCR beta chains were found to be more clonally expanded and to have lower generation probabilities than equally common non-associated chains. In both the original and validation cohorts, the classifier was reported to diagnose cytomegalovirus status with high specificity and sensitivity. A further reported finding was that TCR beta sequences accurately predicted the HLA-A and HLA-B alleles for most subjects in the first cohort. Linkage disequilibrium might explain the correlated functional status among segregating V segments, but an unknown experimental factor could not be excluded. According to a later analysis, most CMV-associated TCR beta chains appeared to be HLA-restricted, and the HLA associations seemed to be driven largely by CMV exposure. Over 15 rarely observed V segments, including chromosome 9 orphons, were excluded from the earlier analysis of several hundred of the donors because counts were too low. A group of highly shared sequence variants was considered likely to be a technical artifact of the sequencing pipeline. According to a later genetic analysis, donors in an Asian-associated ancestry cluster had fewer N-insertions in productive TCRs than the approximately 630-donor mean. A later analysis associated 16,951 TCR beta sequences with specific HLA alleles at a false discovery rate of 0.05. The authors suggested that the approach could potentially be extended to other disease states and immunological phenotypes. Broadly in line with IMGT annotations, most TCR beta V segments showed up in productive rearrangements about 87% or about 30% of the time in an earlier analysis of 587 of the donors. Three of the identified cytomegalovirus-associated TCR beta chains were confirmed in vitro to be specific for cytomegalovirus antigens. In the study, roughly 160 TCR beta chains were listed as associated with cytomegalovirus. This cohort had only TCR beta chains sequenced, and the lack of alpha or paired-chain data limited which features could be detected. In a later genetic analysis, a missense DCLRE1C variant was associated with V-gene and J-gene trimming of TCR beta chains, and the association was replicated in an independent cohort. Because HLA typing was unavailable for some donors at each locus, only the typed subset was used in association tests. According to a later analysis, parvovirus B19, influenza, CMV and Epstein-Barr virus appeared linked to several top co-occurrence clusters. Sequencing depth was assumed to be roughly uniform across donors in the presence/absence analyses, though that assumption may not hold. Assigning TCR associations to individual alleles was difficult when HLA alleles, especially DR and DQ, strongly co-occurred.

The cohort comprised some 700 healthy bone marrow donors. All cohort members were sampled while nominally healthy, although unrecorded immune exposures were likely present. The donor tested CMV seropositive, placing the donor among the roughly 300 seropositive members of the cohort. Each donor provided a peripheral blood sample, and peripheral blood mononuclear cells were used for TCR beta sequencing. The Qiagen DNeasy Blood Extraction Kit was used to extract genomic DNA from the blood cell samples. The library was produced with the immunoSEQ multiplex PCR assay. The multiplex PCR relied on a mix of 60 forward primers for TCR Vbeta segments and 13 reverse primers for TCR Jbeta segments. The CDR3 region of rearranged TCR beta genes was amplified from genomic DNA with a multiplex PCR assay. Amplified TCR beta libraries were sequenced as 87-base-pair reads on the Illumina HiSeq System. The study's own analysis went as follows. A later analysis tallied about 77 million unique TCR beta chains across the 660 or so repertoires, and some 10 million of those chains were shared by two or more donors. To remove PCR and sequencing errors, raw reads were error-corrected and collapsed into unique sequences using a nearest-neighbor algorithm that merged closely related sequences. CDR3 sequences were aligned to IMGT reference sequences to assign V, D and J gene segments. For a sequence to be retained, a match of at least six nucleotides was required to both a V gene segment and a J gene segment. Rearrangements were called productive when the CDR3 lacked stop codons and stayed in frame with V and J; all others were non-productive. CDR3 was defined according to IMGT convention as the region running from the second conserved V-encoded cysteine to the conserved J-encoded phenylalanine. In an earlier analysis of some 550 of the donors, sequences lacking an unambiguous match to a single V gene segment were excluded. An earlier analysis of some 500 of the donors classified V segments as functional when productive rearrangements were above 56.7% and as segregating when the standard deviation between donors was above 5%. A statistical classification framework was built for diagnosing cytomegalovirus status from the catalog of TCR beta chain sequences. In a later analysis, V and J genes were assigned by comparing TCR nucleotide sequences against IMGT/GENE-DB human TR gene sequences. In a later analysis, CDR3 sequences and most-parsimonious VDJ recombination scenarios were assigned using the TCRdist pipeline. A later analysis defined each TCR beta chain by its CDR3 amino acid sequence plus V-gene family, and excluded reads lacking a unique V-gene family. To address suspected cross-contamination and a sequencing artifact, a later analysis removed 450 to 700 highly shared, low-generation-probability nucleotide sequences. A later analysis calculated a clonal expansion index for each public chain from normalized within-repertoire ranks of inferred template counts. Generation probabilities in a later analysis came from a VDJ recombination model fitted to out-of-frame rearrangements, and those results were checked against IGoR. Hypergeometric tests were used in a later analysis to score TCR-TCR, TCR-HLA and TCR-CMV co-occurrence, with a repertoire-size bias correction applied to the TCR pairs. In a later analysis, false discovery rates were estimated by permuting HLA or CMV assignments 20 times. In a later analysis, co-occurring TCRs were grouped with DBSCAN, and TCRdist sequence similarity was added when clustering was performed within HLA-allele-positive subsets. For co-occurrence clustering, repertoires with fewer than 30,000 or more than 120,000 public chains were excluded, along with five repertoires with anomalous nucleotide sharing. What TCRdb holds here is the immuneACCESS table cut down to in-frame rearrangements. Part of the clones is not present; checked against another copy, under half of the missing clones reflect an unresolved V gene, and the others are unexplained. V and J calls and clone size are given by that table; D and trimming were obtained from the DNA. The sample table lists some 130,000 clones, 60% to 80% of them with a count of one. Jointly, the top ten make up about 3.9% of the sample.

This clone has just a few counts. Its antigen target is currently unknown. No quality values exist for individual bases; no much larger clone is one base distant. This clonotype was obtained from a man aged 50-60 years in good health and CMV-seropositive. Sequenced sample: PBMCs.

For the CDR3, the sequence is CASSPFSGGDEKLFF. The DNA is TGTGCCAGCTCACCCTTTTCGGGGGGGGATGAAAAACTGTTTTTT. Here the chain combines TRBV18 and TRBJ1-4; matching of 5 bases hints at TRBD1 as the D gene. From the cysteine through the phenylalanine, the CDR3 covers 15 amino acids. The entry retains the CDR3 DNA only, 45 bases that are in frame from base 1. V and J are truncated by 3 bases and 6 bases respectively, leaving an intervening sequence of 14 bases. CDR1 and CDR2, per the germline V gene, are KGHSH and LQKENI.